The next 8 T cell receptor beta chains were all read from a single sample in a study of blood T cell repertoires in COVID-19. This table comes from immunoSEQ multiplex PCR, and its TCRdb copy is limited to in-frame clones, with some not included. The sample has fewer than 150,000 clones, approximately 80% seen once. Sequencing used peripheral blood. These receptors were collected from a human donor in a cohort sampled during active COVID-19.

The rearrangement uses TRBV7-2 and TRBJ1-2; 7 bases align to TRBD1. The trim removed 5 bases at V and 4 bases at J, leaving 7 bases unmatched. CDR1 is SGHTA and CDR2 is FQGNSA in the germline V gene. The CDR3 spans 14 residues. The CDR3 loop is CASSVTQGGYGYTF. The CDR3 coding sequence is TGTGCCAGCAGCGTCACCCAGGGGGGCTATGGCTACACCTTC.

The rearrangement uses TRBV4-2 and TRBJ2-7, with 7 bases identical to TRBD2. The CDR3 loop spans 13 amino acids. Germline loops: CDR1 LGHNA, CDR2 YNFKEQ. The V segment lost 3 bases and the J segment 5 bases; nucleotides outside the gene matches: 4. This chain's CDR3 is CASSHSGGNEQYF. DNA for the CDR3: TGTGCCAGCAGCCATTCCGGGGGGAACGAGCAGTACTTC.

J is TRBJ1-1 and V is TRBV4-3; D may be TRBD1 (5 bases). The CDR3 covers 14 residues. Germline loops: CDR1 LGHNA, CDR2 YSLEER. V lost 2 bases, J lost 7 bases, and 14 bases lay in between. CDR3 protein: CASSQSWGDGEAFF. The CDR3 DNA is TGCGCCAGCAGCCAAAGCTGGGGGGATGGTGAAGCTTTCTTT.

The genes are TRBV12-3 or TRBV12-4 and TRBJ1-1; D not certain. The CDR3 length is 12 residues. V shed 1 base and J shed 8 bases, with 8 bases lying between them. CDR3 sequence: CASSLVAGEAFF. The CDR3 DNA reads TGTGCCAGCAGTTTAGTTGCAGGAGAAGCTTTCTTT.

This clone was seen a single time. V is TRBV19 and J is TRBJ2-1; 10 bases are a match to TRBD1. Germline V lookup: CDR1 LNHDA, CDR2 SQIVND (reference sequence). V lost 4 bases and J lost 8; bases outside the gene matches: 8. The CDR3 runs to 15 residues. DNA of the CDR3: TGTGCCAGTAGTAGGGGACAGGGGTTTATCGATGAGCAGTTCTTC. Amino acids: CASSRGQGFIDEQFF.

CDR3 sequence reads: CASRHAWEQMNTEAFF. For the CDR3, the DNA is TGTGCCAGCAGACACGCGTGGGAGCAAATGAACACTGAAGCTTTCTTT. The rearrangement links TRBV28 to TRBJ1-1, with D hard to call. V lost 6 bases and J lost 0, with 17 bases in between. CDR1 is MDHEN and CDR2 is SYDVKM in the germline V gene. The CDR3 spans 16 residues. Using reference TRBV28 and TRBJ1-1 for the parts outside the CDR3, the full variable domain is DVKVTQSSRYLVKRTGEKVFLECVQDMDHENMFWYRQDPGLGLRLIYFSYDVKMKEKGDIPEGYSVSREKKERFSLILESASTNQTSMYLCASRHAWEQMNTEAFFGQGTRLTVV.

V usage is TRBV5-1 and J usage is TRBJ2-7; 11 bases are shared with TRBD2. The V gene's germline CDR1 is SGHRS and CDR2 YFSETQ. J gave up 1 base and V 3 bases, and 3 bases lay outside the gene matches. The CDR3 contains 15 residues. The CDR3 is CASSSLAGVSYEQYF. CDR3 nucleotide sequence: TGCGCCAGCAGCTCACTAGCGGGGGTGTCCTACGAGCAGTACTTC.

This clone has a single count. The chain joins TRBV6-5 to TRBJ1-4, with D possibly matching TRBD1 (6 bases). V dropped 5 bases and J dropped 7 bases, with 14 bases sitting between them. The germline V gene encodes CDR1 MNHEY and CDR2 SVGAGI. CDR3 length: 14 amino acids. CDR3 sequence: CASSQGQVGEKLFF. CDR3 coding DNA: TGTGCCAGCAGTCAGGGACAAGTGGGTGAAAAACTGTTTTTT.